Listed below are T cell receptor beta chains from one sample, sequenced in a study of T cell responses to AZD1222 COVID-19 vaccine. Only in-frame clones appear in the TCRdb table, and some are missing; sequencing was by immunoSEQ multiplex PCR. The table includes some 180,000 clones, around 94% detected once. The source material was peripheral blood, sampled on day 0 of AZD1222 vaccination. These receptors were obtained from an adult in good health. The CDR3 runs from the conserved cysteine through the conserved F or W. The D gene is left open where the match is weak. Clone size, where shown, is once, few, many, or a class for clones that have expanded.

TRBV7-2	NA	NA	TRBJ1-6	TGTGCCAGCAGCTTGAATTCACCCCTCCACTTT	CASSLNSPLHF
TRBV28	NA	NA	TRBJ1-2	TGTGCCAGCAGTTTAAGGAGGGGGGACTACACCTTC	CASSLRRGDYTF
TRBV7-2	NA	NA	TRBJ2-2	TGTGCCAGCAGCGCTGGACTCTCACGGACCGGGGAGCTGTTTTTT	CASSAGLSRTGELFF
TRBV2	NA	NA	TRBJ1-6	TGTGCCAGCCAAAGGAACAGGGAGATCACCTATAATTCACCCCTCCACTTT	CASQRNREITYNSPLHF
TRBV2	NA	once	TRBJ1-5	TGTGCCAGCAGTGTAGAAGGTGAGGGCAATCAGCCCCAGCATTTT	CASSVEGEGNQPQHF
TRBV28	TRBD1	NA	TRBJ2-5	TGTGCCAGCAGAACCCGGGACAGGGGATTTGGGACCCAGTACTTC	CASRTRDRGFGTQYF
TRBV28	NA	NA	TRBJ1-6	TGTGCCAGCAGACCCACCTCACAAAATAATTCACCCCTCCACTTT	CASRPTSQNNSPLHF
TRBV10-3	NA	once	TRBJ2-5	TGTGCCATCAGTGAGTCCGGCGATCAAGAGACCCAGTACTTC	CAISESGDQETQYF
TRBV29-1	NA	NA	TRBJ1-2	TGCAGCGTTGGAACGGATACTAACTATGGCTACACCTTC	CSVGTDTNYGYTF
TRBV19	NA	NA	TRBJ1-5	TGTGCCAGTAGTATAGTAGCCAACAATCAGCCCCAGCATTTT	CASSIVANNQPQHF
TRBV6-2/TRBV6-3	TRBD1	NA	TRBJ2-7	TGTGCCAGCAGTTACGGCGGACAGGGGTACGAGCAGTACTTC	CASSYGGQGYEQYF
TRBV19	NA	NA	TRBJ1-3	TGTGCCAGTAGTGCTTCGGGACGGACCTCTGGAAACACCATATATTTT	CASSASGRTSGNTIYF
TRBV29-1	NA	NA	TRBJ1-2	TGCAGCTCGACCCCCGGGGACCACGTTGGCTACACCTTC	CSSTPGDHVGYTF
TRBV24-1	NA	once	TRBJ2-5	TGTGCCACCAGTGATTCGTCGGGGCCCCAAGAGACCCAGTACTTC	CATSDSSGPQETQYF
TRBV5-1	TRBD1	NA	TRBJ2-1	TGCGCCAGCAGCCTTCGACAGGGCATCGATGAGCAGTTCTTC	CASSLRQGIDEQFF
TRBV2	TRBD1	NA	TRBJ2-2	TGTGCCAGTTCCGGGACAGGGCATAACACCGGGGAGCTGTTTTTT	CASSGTGHNTGELFF
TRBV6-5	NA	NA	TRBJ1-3	TGTGCCAGCAGACCCTCGACAGGCTCTGGAAACACCATATATTTT	CASRPSTGSGNTIYF
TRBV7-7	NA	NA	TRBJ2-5	TGTGCCAGCAGCTTAGGTACCGGGGGGCAGACCCAGTACTTC	CASSLGTGGQTQYF
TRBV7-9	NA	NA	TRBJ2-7	TGTGCCAGCAGCTTAGCGGAGGACAGATCCTACGAGCAGTACTTC	CASSLAEDRSYEQYF
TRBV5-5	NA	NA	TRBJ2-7	TGTGCCAGCCGAAAAAACTCAATCGGCAGAACCTACGAGCAGTACTTC	CASRKNSIGRTYEQYF
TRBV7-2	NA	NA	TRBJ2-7	TGTGCCAGCAGCTTACGTGCCCCAAGAGACGAGCAGTACTTC	CASSLRAPRDEQYF
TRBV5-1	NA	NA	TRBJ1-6	TGCGCCAGCAGCCCCGTGGGCACTGACGATAATTCACCCCTCCACTTT	CASSPVGTDDNSPLHF
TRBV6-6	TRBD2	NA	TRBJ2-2	TGTGCCAGCAGTTACCCGGCGGGGGAGGCCGGGGAGCTGTTTTTT	CASSYPAGEAGELFF
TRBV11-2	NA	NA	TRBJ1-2	TGTGCCAGCAGCTTCAGGGGTGGCTACACCTTC	CASSFRGGYTF
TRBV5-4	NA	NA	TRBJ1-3	TGTGCCAGCAGCTTGGCGGGGCGCTCTGGAAACACCATATATTTT	CASSLAGRSGNTIYF
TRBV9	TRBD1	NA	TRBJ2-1	TGTGCCAGCAGCGCGACGGGACAGGGCTATGAGCAGTTCTTC	CASSATGQGYEQFF
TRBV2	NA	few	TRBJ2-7	TGTGCCAGCAACTACAGGACCTACGAGCAGTACTTC	CASNYRTYEQYF
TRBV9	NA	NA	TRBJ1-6	TGTGCCAGCAGCGCCCGCCTGGGTAGCAGTTCACCCCTCCACTTT	CASSARLGSSSPLHF
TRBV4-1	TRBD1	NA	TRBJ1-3	TGCGCCAGCAGCCAAGTTTGGACAGGGGGCTCTGGAAACACCATATATTTT	CASSQVWTGGSGNTIYF
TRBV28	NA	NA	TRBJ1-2	TGTGCCAGCAGTAGAGACGGGAACTATGGCTACACCTTC	CASSRDGNYGYTF
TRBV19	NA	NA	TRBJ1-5	TGTGCCAGTAGTCCCCGGACAGACGGCCTCTATAGCAATCAGCCCCAGCATTTT	CASSPRTDGLYSNQPQHF
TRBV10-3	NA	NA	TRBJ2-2	TGTGCCATCGGGACGGGATCGAACACCGGGGAGCTGTTTTTT	CAIGTGSNTGELFF
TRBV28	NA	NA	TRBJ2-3	TGTGCCAGCAGCAGGGGGGGATCCACAGATACGCAGTATTTT	CASSRGGSTDTQYF
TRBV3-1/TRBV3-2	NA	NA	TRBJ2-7	TGTGCCAGCAGCCAGTTGGACCTTGACGAGCAGTACTTC	CASSQLDLDEQYF
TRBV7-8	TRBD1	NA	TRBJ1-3	TGTGCCAGCAGCCCGGGGACAGTCTCCTCTGGAAACACCATATATTTT	CASSPGTVSSGNTIYF